What follows describes a single T cell receptor beta chain. Its antigen remains unidentified. The junction and the germline gene differ at one end; a read error may be behind it. These data come from a study of T cell responses to AZD1222 COVID-19 vaccine. Study-wide findings and caveats: Nearly half of unique spike-specific TCRs reportedly avoided B.1.351 and B.1.1.7 mutated regions. Baseline seropositivity occurred in only a handful of AZD1222 recipients. Clonal diversity may have been underestimated, and the donors were mostly white British, with more females than males. Only after the peak T cell response were repertoires sampled.

Data came from immunoSEQ multiplex PCR; TCRdb stores just in-frame clones and leaves some out. The data hold some 130,000 clones, with roughly 89% observed a single time. The CDR3 covers 13 residues. Germline values: CDR1 SEHNR, CDR2 FQNEAQ (reference sequence). This chain connects TRBV7-9 to TRBJ1-2; D is ambiguous. The receptor comes from an adult in good health. The material sequenced was peripheral blood, taken on day 0 of AZD1222 vaccination. This chain's CDR3 is CASGDSTKYGYTF. Here the CDR3 DNA reads TGTGCCAGCGGCGATTCGACTAAATATGGCTACACCTTC.